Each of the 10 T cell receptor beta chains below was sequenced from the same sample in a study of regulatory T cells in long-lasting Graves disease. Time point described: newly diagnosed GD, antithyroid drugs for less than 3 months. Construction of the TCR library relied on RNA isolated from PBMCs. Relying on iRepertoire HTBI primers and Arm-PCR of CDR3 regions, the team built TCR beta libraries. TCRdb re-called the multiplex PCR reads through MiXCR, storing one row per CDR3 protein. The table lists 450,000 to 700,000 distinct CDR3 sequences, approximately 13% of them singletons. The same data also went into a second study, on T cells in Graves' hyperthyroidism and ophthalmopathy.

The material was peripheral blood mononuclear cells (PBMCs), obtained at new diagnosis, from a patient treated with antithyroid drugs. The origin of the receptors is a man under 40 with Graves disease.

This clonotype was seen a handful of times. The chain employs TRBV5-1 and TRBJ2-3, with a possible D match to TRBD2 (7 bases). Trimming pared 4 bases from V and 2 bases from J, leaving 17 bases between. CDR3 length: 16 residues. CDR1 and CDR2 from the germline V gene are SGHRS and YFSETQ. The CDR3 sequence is CASSPLSAGATDTQYF. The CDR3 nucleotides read TGCGCCAGCAGCCCCCTCAGCGCGGGGGCCACAGATACGCAGTATTTT. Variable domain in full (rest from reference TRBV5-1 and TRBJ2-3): KAGVTQTPRYLIKTRGQQVTLSCSPISGHRSVSWYQQTPGQGLQFLFEYFSETQRNKGNFPGRFSGRQFSNSRSEMNVSTLELGDSALYLCASSPLSAGATDTQYFGPGTRLTVL.

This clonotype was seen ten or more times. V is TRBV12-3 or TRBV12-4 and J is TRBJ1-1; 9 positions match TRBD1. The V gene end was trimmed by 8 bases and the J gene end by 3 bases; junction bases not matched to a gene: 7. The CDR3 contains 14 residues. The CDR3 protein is CASGRTGEHTEAFF. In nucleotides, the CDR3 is TGTGCCAGCGGAAGGACAGGGGAGCACACTGAAGCTTTCTTT.

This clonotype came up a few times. The CDR3, as DNA: TGTGCCAGCAGCTTGGAAACGGGACTGAACACTGAAGCTTTCTTT. As protein: CASSLETGLNTEAFF. The rearrangement joins TRBV5-4 to TRBJ1-1; D is possibly TRBD1 (5 bases). Trimming took off 0 bases at V and 0 bases at J, with 9 bases between the two ends. CDR1 and CDR2 from the germline V gene are SGHNT and YYREEE (reference sequence). The length of the CDR3 is 15 residues.

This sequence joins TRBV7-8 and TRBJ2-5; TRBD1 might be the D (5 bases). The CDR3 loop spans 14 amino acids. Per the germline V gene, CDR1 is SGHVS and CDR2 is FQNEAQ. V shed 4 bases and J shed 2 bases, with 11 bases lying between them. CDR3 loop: CASSSRQTQETQYF. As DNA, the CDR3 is TGTGCCAGCAGCTCCCGACAGACTCAAGAGACCCAGTACTTC. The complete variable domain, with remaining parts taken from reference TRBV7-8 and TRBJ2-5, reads GAGVSQSPRYKVAKRGQDVALRCDPISGHVSLFWYQQALGQGPEFLTYFQNEAQLDKSGLPSDRFFAERPEGSVSTLKIQRTQQEDSAVYLCASSSRQTQETQYFGPGTRLLVL.

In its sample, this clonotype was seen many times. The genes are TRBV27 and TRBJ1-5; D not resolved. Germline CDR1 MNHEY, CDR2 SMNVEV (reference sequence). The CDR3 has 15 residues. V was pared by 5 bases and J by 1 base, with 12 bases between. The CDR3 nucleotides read TGTGCCAGCAGTCCCCGTTGGACGAGCAATCAGCCCCAGCATTTT. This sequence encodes CASSPRWTSNQPQHF.

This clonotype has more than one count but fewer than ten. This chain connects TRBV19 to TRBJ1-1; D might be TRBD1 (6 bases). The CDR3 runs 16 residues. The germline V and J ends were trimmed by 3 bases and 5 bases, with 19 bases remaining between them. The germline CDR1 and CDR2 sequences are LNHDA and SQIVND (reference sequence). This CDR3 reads CASSIGRGRGRTEAFF. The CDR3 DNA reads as TGTGCCAGTAGTATTGGAAGGGGTAGGGGGAGGACTGAAGCTTTCTTT. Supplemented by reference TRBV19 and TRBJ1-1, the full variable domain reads DGGITQSPKYLFRKEGQNVTLSCEQNLNHDAMYWYRQDPGQGLRLIYYSQIVNDFQKGDIAEGYSVSREKKESFPLTVTSAQKNPTAFYLCASSIGRGRGRTEAFFGQGTRLTVV.

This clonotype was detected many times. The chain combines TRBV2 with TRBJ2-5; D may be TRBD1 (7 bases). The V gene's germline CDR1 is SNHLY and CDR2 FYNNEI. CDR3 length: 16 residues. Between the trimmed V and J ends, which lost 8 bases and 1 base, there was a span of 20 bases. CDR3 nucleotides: TGTGCCAGCCCAGGGGGGCCAGGGACGAGCCAAGAGACCCAGTACTTC. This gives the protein CASPGGPGTSQETQYF. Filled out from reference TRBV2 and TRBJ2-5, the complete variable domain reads EPEVTQTPSHQVTQMGQEVILRCVPISNHLYFYWYRQILGQKVEFLVSFYNNEISEKSEIFDDQFSVERPDGSNFTLKIRSTKLEDSAMYFCASPGGPGTSQETQYFGPGTRLLVL.

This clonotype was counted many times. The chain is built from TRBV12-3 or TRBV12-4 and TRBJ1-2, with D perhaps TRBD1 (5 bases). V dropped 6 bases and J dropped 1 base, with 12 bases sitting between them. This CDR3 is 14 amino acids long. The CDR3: CASSDPTDNYGYTF. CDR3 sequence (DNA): TGTGCCAGCAGCGACCCGACAGATAACTATGGCTACACCTTC.

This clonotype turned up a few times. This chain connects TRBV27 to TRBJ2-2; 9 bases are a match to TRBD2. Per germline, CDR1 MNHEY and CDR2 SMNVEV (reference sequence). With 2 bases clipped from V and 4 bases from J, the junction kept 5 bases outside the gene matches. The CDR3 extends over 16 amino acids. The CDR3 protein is CASSLRAGGLTGELFF. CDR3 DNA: TGTGCCAGCAGTTTAAGAGCGGGAGGACTCACCGGGGAGCTGTTTTTT.

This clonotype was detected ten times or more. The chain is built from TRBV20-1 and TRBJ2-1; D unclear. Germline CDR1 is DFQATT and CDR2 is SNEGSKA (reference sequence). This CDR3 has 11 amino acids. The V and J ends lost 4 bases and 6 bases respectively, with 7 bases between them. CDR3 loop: CSATEGNEQFF. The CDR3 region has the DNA TGCAGTGCTACCGAAGGCAATGAGCAGTTCTTC.